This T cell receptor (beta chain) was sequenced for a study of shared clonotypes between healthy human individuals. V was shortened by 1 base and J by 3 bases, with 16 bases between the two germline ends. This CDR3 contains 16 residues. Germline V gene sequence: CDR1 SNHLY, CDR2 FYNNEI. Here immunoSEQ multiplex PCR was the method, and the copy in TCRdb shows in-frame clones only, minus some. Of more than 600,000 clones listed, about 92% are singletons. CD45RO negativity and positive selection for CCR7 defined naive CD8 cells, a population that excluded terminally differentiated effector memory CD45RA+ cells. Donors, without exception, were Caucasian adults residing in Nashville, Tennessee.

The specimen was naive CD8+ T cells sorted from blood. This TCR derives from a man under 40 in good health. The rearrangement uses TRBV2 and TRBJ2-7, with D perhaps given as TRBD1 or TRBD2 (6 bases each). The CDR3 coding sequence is TGTGCCAGCAGTGAAGGGGGGGCCGCATTTAGCTACGAGCAGTACTTC. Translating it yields CASSEGGAAFSYEQYF.